These 22 T cell receptor beta chains originate from one sample sequenced in a study of early T cells in non-severe SARS-CoV-2 infection. One entry per CDR3 protein results from TCRdb running MiXCR on the 5' RACE reads. Among about 40,000 distinct CDR3 sequences, about 25% were seen once, and the ten largest hold 4.6%. Sequencing was performed on whole blood, taken at baseline. The receptors shown here come from an adult who was a healthcare worker with PCR-confirmed SARS-CoV-2 infection or an uninfected control (not recorded which).

This chain joins TRBV20-1 and TRBJ2-4; 9 bases align to TRBD1. This CDR3 region has 14 residues. The V gene end was trimmed by 0 bases and the J gene end by 7 bases; junction bases not matched to a gene: 4. From germline, CDR1 is DFQATT and CDR2 SNEGSKA (reference sequence). The CDR3 region is CSARDPGQGNIQYF. CDR3 DNA sequence: TGCAGTGCTAGAGATCCGGGACAGGGTAACATTCAGTACTTC.

The rearrangement uses TRBV11-2 and TRBJ2-5, with TRBD2 matching over 7 bases. This CDR3 region has 13 residues. Germline V gene sequence: CDR1 SGHAT, CDR2 FQNNGV. V lost 4 bases to trimming and J lost 4 bases; unmatched junction nucleotides: 3. CDR3: CASSSRLAETQYF. The CDR3 DNA reads as TGTGCCAGCAGCTCCAGACTAGCAGAGACCCAGTACTTC.

This clonotype occurred many times. J is TRBJ2-3 and V is TRBV29-1; D may be TRBD1 (5 bases). The CDR3 totals 16 residues. V was shortened by 1 base and J by 0 bases, with 14 bases between the two germline ends. Germline lookup yields CDR1 SQVTM and CDR2 ANQGSEA. CDR3 sequence: CSVEGTSASSTDTQYF. The CDR3, as DNA: TGCAGCGTTGAAGGGACATCTGCCTCAAGCACAGATACGCAGTATTTT.

This clonotype is medium-sized by share. The chain couples TRBV5-1 to TRBJ2-5, with 11 nucleotides matching TRBD2. Germline V gene sequence: CDR1 SGHRS, CDR2 YFSETQ. Unmatched junction bases numbered 7, after V lost 4 bases and J lost 5 bases. The CDR3 is made up of 15 amino acids. For the CDR3, the DNA is TGCGCCAGCAGCGGGGGACTAGCGGCGTCGGAGACCCAGTACTTC. It specifies CASSGGLAASETQYF.

In this sample, this clonotype turned up a few times. V is TRBV15 and J is TRBJ1-2; the match to TRBD1 covers 8 bases. The germline gives CDR1 LNHNV, CDR2 YYDKDF (reference sequence). V lost 0 bases to trimming and J lost 1 base; unmatched junction nucleotides: 7. The length of the CDR3 is 17 residues. CDR3 DNA: TGTGCCACCAGCAGAGATGGGCAGGGGGCGCGTAACTATGGCTACACCTTC. Amino acids: CATSRDGQGARNYGYTF. Full variable domain (outside the CDR3, taken from reference TRBV15 and TRBJ1-2): DAMVIQNPRYQVTQFGKPVTLSCSQTLNHNVMYWYQQKSSQAPKLLFHYYDKDFNNEADTPDNFQSRRPNTSFCFLDIRSPGLGDTAMYLCATSRDGQGARNYGYTFGSGTRLTVV.

This chain connects TRBV7-2 to TRBJ2-3; D unclear. Germline CDR1 is SGHTA and CDR2 is FQGNSA. CDR3 length equals 16 residues. The V gene lost 1 base and the J gene lost 2 bases, with 13 bases spanning the gap. The CDR3: CASSLDARSTTDTQYF. For the CDR3, the DNA is TGTGCCAGCAGCTTAGACGCCAGATCAACCACAGATACGCAGTATTTT.

This chain connects TRBV27 to TRBJ2-1; D ambiguous. Germline CDR1 is MNHEY and CDR2 is SMNVEV (reference sequence). CDR3 length: 13 amino acids. The V gene lost 5 bases and the J gene lost 12 bases, with 17 bases spanning the gap. CDR3 protein: CASSLRLEVAQFF. The CDR3 bases are TGTGCCAGCAGTCTACGGCTAGAGGTAGCGCAGTTCTTC.

This clonotype was observed a few times. The chain has TRBV18 and TRBJ2-1, with D perhaps assigned TRBD1 or TRBD2 (5 bases each). CDR1 and CDR2 (germline): KGHSH, LQKENI. V lost 3 bases and J lost 10, with 16 bases in between. The CDR3 is 14 amino acids. CDR3 residues: CASSPGTTRREQFF. The CDR3 DNA is TGTGCCAGCTCACCCGGGACGACGCGGAGAGAGCAGTTCTTC.

This clonotype was counted between two and nine times. This rearrangement joins TRBV5-6 to TRBJ2-7; D might be TRBD1 (5 bases). From germline, CDR1 is SGHDT and CDR2 YYEEEE. The CDR3 runs to 14 residues. Trimming pared 3 bases from V and 0 bases from J, leaving 10 bases between. The CDR3 DNA is TGTGCCAGCAGCTCCCAGGGAAGCTCCTACGAGCAGTACTTC. Its protein is CASSSQGSSYEQYF.

The V gene is TRBV29-1, the J gene TRBJ2-5; a possible D gene is TRBD2 (5 bases). V was shortened by 7 bases and J by 1 base, with 13 bases between the two germline ends. This CDR3 has 13 residues. The V gene's germline CDR1 is SQVTM and CDR2 ANQGSEA. CDR3 sequence (DNA): TGCAGCGCCGACCGGGGAACCCAAGAGACCCAGTACTTC. As protein: CSADRGTQETQYF.

Only a few counts were recorded for this clonotype. The rearrangement joins TRBV24-1 to TRBJ2-7; 8 bases are shared with TRBD2. This CDR3 has 16 residues. The J segment lost 5 bases and the V segment lost 8 bases, leaving 16 bases of the junction unmatched. Germline assignment: CDR1 KGHDR and CDR2 SFDVKD. The CDR3 nucleotides read TGTGCCACCAATCCGCCCGAACTAGCGGTGCGGAACGAGCAGTACTTC. This encodes CATNPPELAVRNEQYF.

This clonotype has at least ten counts. The chain employs TRBV7-8 and TRBJ1-5; D is perhaps TRBD1 (6 bases). Trimming removed 1 base at V and 1 base at J, with 17 bases between. The CDR3 consists of 18 residues. Per the germline V gene, CDR1 is SGHVS and CDR2 is FQNEAQ. This chain's CDR3 is CASSLVGLGGRSNQPQHF. DNA of the CDR3: TGTGCCAGCAGCTTAGTGGGTTTGGGGGGCCGGAGCAATCAGCCCCAGCATTTT.

This sequence joins TRBV6-1 and TRBJ1-1, with 7 bases identical to TRBD1. Trimming cost V 6 bases and J 5 bases; bases outside gene matches: 6. The germline gives CDR1 MNHNS, CDR2 SASEGT. The CDR3 sequence is 13 residues long. The CDR3 loop is CASRQGWYTEAFF. The DNA for the CDR3 is TGTGCCAGCAGACAGGGGTGGTATACTGAAGCTTTCTTT.

The chain carries TRBV7-2 and TRBJ1-1; TRBD1 agrees at 7 bases. The junction had 6 bases not matched to a gene; V was cut back by 3 bases and J by 5 bases. This CDR3 is built from 14 residues. Germline V lookup: CDR1 SGHTA, CDR2 FQGNSA. CDR3 sequence reads: CASSFDRVETEAFF. For the CDR3, the DNA is TGTGCCAGCAGCTTTGACAGGGTAGAGACTGAAGCTTTCTTT.

This clonotype was seen a handful of times. This chain joins TRBV20-1 and TRBJ2-7, with a weak D call TRBD1 (5 bases). The V gene's germline CDR1 is DFQATT and CDR2 SNEGSKA (reference sequence). The germline V and J ends were trimmed by 1 base and 2 bases, with 9 bases remaining between them. The CDR3 spans 13 residues. CDR3 nucleotides: TGCAGTGCTAGAGGCGACAGACCCTACGAGCAGTACTTC. Residues: CSARGDRPYEQYF.

This clonotype came up a few times. The chain uses TRBV4-2 and TRBJ1-2; D call uncertain. The CDR3 is 12 residues long. V lost 3 bases, J lost 8 bases, and 10 bases lay in between. Germline V gene sequence: CDR1 LGHNA, CDR2 YNFKEQ. Here the CDR3 reads CASSQDQRGYTF. The CDR3 DNA sequence: TGTGCCAGCAGCCAGGATCAGAGGGGCTACACCTTC.

CDR3 sequence: CASRGGKETQYF. The CDR3 DNA follows: TGTGCCAGCAGAGGCGGAAAAGAGACCCAGTACTTC. The chain employs TRBV12-3 or TRBV12-4 and TRBJ2-5, with D hard to call. This CDR3 spans 12 amino acids. Trimming pared 6 bases from V and 3 bases from J, leaving 8 bases between.

The chain carries TRBV4-2 and TRBJ2-5, with TRBD1 identical over 7 bases. V lost 5 bases, J lost 2 bases, and 5 bases stayed unmatched. The CDR3 is 14 amino acids. Germline V CDR1 and CDR2: LGHNA, YNFKEQ. CDR3 in amino acids: CASSSRQGQETQYF. CDR3 coding DNA: TGTGCCAGCAGCTCAAGACAGGGTCAAGAGACCCAGTACTTC.

This clonotype was observed once. The chain links TRBV7-6 to TRBJ2-3; D may correspond to TRBD1 or TRBD2 (5 bases each). The CDR3 spans 13 residues. Trimming took off 1 base at V and 6 bases at J, with 8 bases between the two ends. Germline values: CDR1 SGHVS, CDR2 FNYEAQ. The CDR3 region is CASSLGREDTQYF. CDR3 bases: TGTGCCAGCAGCTTAGGCAGGGAGGATACGCAGTATTTT. Full variable domain (missing parts from reference TRBV7-6 and TRBJ2-3): GAGVSQSPRYKVTKRGQDVALRCDPISGHVSLYWYRQALGQGPEFLTYFNYEAQQDKSGLPNDRFSAERPEGSISTLTIQRTEQRDSAMYRCASSLGREDTQYFGPGTRLTVL.

This clonotype has just a few counts. The V gene is TRBV10-3, the J gene TRBJ2-5, with D perhaps matching TRBD1 or TRBD2 (5 bases each). V lost 11 bases, J lost 2 bases, and 15 bases lay in between. This CDR3 is built from 13 residues. Germline CDR1 reads ENHRY; CDR2 reads SYGVKD. CDR3 residues: CASREGPQETQYF. The DNA of the CDR3 is TGTGCCTCCCGTGAGGGGCCGCAAGAGACCCAGTACTTC.

The J gene is TRBJ2-7, the V gene TRBV7-9; no firm D call. Germline V lookup: CDR1 SEHNR, CDR2 FQNEAQ (reference sequence). With 4 bases removed from V and 5 bases from J, the gap between germline ends came to 9 bases. The CDR3 is 12 residues long. CDR3 DNA sequence: TGTGCCAGCAGCTGGTCCTCGGACGAGCAGTACTTC. It yields the protein CASSWSSDEQYF.

This clonotype was recorded a few times. This sequence joins TRBV10-3 and TRBJ2-7; D uncertain. From germline, CDR1 is ENHRY and CDR2 SYGVKD. Trimming removed 3 bases at V and 6 bases at J, with 9 bases between. CDR3 length: 12 residues. The CDR3 is CAISDRPPEQYF. The CDR3 DNA reads TGTGCCATCAGTGATCGGCCTCCCGAGCAGTACTTC.